A selection of T cell receptor beta chains follows, all from one sample in a study of regulatory T cells in long-lasting Graves disease. MiXCR, applied by TCRdb to the multiplex PCR reads, yields one record per CDR3 protein. The table has under 250,000 distinct CDR3 sequences, around 20% seen once; the top ten hold approximately 15%. Sequenced here: peripheral blood mononuclear cells (PBMCs), sampled at new diagnosis, from a patient treated with antithyroid drugs. The receptors originated from a female donor with Graves disease. Each CDR3 is given with its conserved first and last residue.

J: TRBJ1-2
V: TRBV5-1
CDR3: CASSLGPQLGYTF

J: TRBJ2-1
V: TRBV5-1
CDR3: CASSLYSGGYNEQFF

J: TRBJ1-1
V: TRBV10-1
CDR3: CASTNHRDRDYTEAFF

J: TRBJ1-2
V: TRBV2
CDR3: CASRVQGAYGYTF

J: TRBJ1-5
V: TRBV7-6
CDR3: CASSPSPNQPQHF

J: TRBJ2-7
V: TRBV6-2/TRBV6-3
CDR3: CASSSSGRVNSEQYF

J: TRBJ2-2
V: TRBV12-5
CDR3: CASGLKLAGAPNTGELFF

J: TRBJ1-2
V: TRBV7-8
CDR3: CASSSTRDTGYGYTF

J: TRBJ2-1
V: TRBV7-9
CDR3: CASRLGLAGPNEQFF

J: TRBJ1-2
V: TRBV5-4
CDR3: CASSHSGPGYTF

J: TRBJ1-2
V: TRBV7-9
CDR3: CASSLTGDNYGYTF

J: TRBJ2-1
V: TRBV5-1
CDR3: CASSRNTNNEQFF

J: TRBJ2-3
V: TRBV10-3
CDR3: CAIRERDTQYF

J: TRBJ2-5
V: TRBV2
CDR3: CASKNRGTSGGGYETQYF

J: TRBJ2-7
V: TRBV6-1
CDR3: CASRDISSYEQYF

J: TRBJ2-1
V: TRBV20-1
CDR3: CSASGAGTSGRAGGIDEQFF

J: TRBJ2-5
V: TRBV20-1
CDR3: CSASTSGVETQYF

J: TRBJ2-7
V: TRBV9
CDR3: CARPREEIEQYF

J: TRBJ1-5
V: TRBV20-1
CDR3: CSAPTGNSNQPQHF

J: TRBJ1-1
V: TRBV20-1
CDR3: CSPGHENTEAFF

J: TRBJ2-1
V: TRBV7-6
CDR3: CASSSSGLAVYNEQFF

J: TRBJ2-5
V: TRBV20-1
CDR3: CSANPGTGVETQYF

J: TRBJ2-1
V: TRBV11-2
CDR3: CASSSNKRTVYNEQFF

J: TRBJ2-7
V: TRBV3-1
CDR3: CASSPWGGVQGEYF